These T cell receptor beta chains were read from a single sample in a study of blood T cell repertoires in COVID-19. Only in-frame clones appear in the TCRdb table, and some are missing; sequencing was by immunoSEQ multiplex PCR. Here the sample spans around 110,000 clones, 65% to 75% being singletons. The source material was peripheral blood. The receptor source for this set is a human donor with acute or convalescent COVID-19. The donor label of this sample is uncertain. Both conserved end residues are part of each CDR3. D genes are given only for firm matches. Clone size is stated in some rows and not others, as once, few, many or a class when expanded.

D,size,V,J,DNA,CDR3
-,few,TRBV5-1,TRBJ1-1,TGCGCCAGCAGCCCCCAAGGCCAGGGTTTAGGGACTGAAGCTTTCTTT,CASSPQGQGLGTEAFF
TRBD1,-,TRBV4-1,TRBJ2-3,TGCGCCAGCAGCCCTCGGACAGGGACGACAGATACGCAGTATTTT,CASSPRTGTTDTQYF
TRBD1,-,TRBV5-1,TRBJ1-6,TGCGCCAGCAGCCGTGACAGGGCGGGAAATTCACCCCTCCACTTT,CASSRDRAGNSPLHF
-,-,TRBV28,TRBJ1-2,TGTGCCAGCGGCGGGATAAGTGGCTACACCTTC,CASGGISGYTF
-,-,TRBV5-1,TRBJ1-3,TGCGCCAGCAGCTTTAATACTGGAAACACCATATATTTT,CASSFNTGNTIYF
-,-,TRBV2,TRBJ1-1,TGTGCCAGCAGTGGACAGTTGAACACTGAAGCTTTCTTT,CASSGQLNTEAFF
-,-,TRBV11-2,TRBJ2-3,TGTGCCAGCAGTTTGGGGACATTAGATACGCAGTATTTT,CASSLGTLDTQYF
TRBD1,-,TRBV19,TRBJ2-2,TGTGCCAGTACCTCCGGGACAGACACCGGGGAGCTGTTTTTT,CASTSGTDTGELFF
-,few,TRBV7-9,TRBJ2-1,TGTGCCAGCAGCCCCCTTACGCAGGGTTGGCAGTTCTTC,CASSPLTQGWQFF
TRBD1,-,TRBV18,TRBJ2-1,TGTGCCAGCGCTCGTGGACAGGGGTCCTACAATGAGCAGTTCTTC,CASARGQGSYNEQFF
-,once,TRBV5-4,TRBJ2-1,TGTGCCAGCAGCCAGACTCGCAATGAGCAGTTCTTC,CASSQTRNEQFF
TRBD2,-,TRBV5-1,TRBJ2-5,TGCGCCAGCAGGCCCGGACTAGCGGGGAACTCCCTCGGAGAGACCCAGTACTTC,CASRPGLAGNSLGETQYF
-,-,TRBV13,TRBJ1-2,TGTGCCAGCAGCTTATTATCCCGTACCCAGGGCGGCTCTGGCTACACCTTC,CASSLLSRTQGGSGYTF
-,-,TRBV6-5,TRBJ1-1,TGTGCCAGCAGGCCTAGGGCTGCGGGGACTGAAGCTTTCTTT,CASRPRAAGTEAFF
TRBD1,-,TRBV2,TRBJ1-4,TGTGCCACGAAACAGGGGGCGAGGGAAAAACTGTTTTTT,CATKQGAREKLFF
TRBD1,-,TRBV7-9,TRBJ1-6,TGTGCCAGCAGCCCGGGACAGGGAGGGTCACCCCTCCACTTT,CASSPGQGGSPLHF
TRBD1,-,TRBV2,TRBJ2-7,TGTGCCAGCACTATCTCGGGACAGGGGCTCGGCGAGCAGTACTTC,CASTISGQGLGEQYF
-,-,TRBV3-1/TRBV3-2,TRBJ2-3,TGTGCCAGCAGCCCCCGGGTGGACACAGATACGCAGTATTTT,CASSPRVDTDTQYF
-,-,TRBV5-5,TRBJ2-3,TGTGCCAGCAGCTCTGGGGCAGTCGCTAGCACAGATACGCAGTATTTT,CASSSGAVASTDTQYF
TRBD1,-,TRBV10-2,TRBJ1-5,TGCGCCAGCGGACCGGGACAGGTCGGGCCCCAGCATTTT,CASGPGQVGPQHF
TRBD1,-,TRBV7-8,TRBJ1-5,TGTGCCAGCAGCGTACTACAGGGGGCTCAGCCCCAGCATTTT,CASSVLQGAQPQHF
TRBD1,-,TRBV10-2,TRBJ1-2,TGCGCCAGCAGAAGGGGCCTGGACAGGGGAAACTATGGCTACACCTTC,CASRRGLDRGNYGYTF
TRBD1,-,TRBV30,TRBJ1-3,TGTGCCTGGAGGGACAGGGGGGCTGGAAACACCATATATTTT,CAWRDRGAGNTIYF
-,-,TRBV5-1,TRBJ1-5,TGCGCCAGCAGCTTGCTGCCGACGGACTCCAATCAGCCCCAGCATTTT,CASSLLPTDSNQPQHF
-,-,TRBV9,TRBJ2-1,TGTGCCAGCAGCGTTCAGGGGTCGGCCTACAATGAGCAGTTCTTC,CASSVQGSAYNEQFF